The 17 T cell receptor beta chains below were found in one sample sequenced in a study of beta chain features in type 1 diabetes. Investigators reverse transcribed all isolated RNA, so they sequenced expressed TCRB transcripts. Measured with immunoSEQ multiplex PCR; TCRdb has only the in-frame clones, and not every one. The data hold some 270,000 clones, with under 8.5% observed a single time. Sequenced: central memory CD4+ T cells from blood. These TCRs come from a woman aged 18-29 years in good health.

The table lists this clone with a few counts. This chain's CDR3 is CASSLFSGGESNTEAFF. The DNA of the CDR3 is TGTGCCAGCAGTTTATTTTCAGGGGGCGAAAGCAACACTGAAGCTTTCTTT. The J gene is TRBJ1-1, the V gene TRBV27, with TRBD1 matching 8 bases. The CDR3 loop spans 17 amino acids. CDR1 and CDR2 from the germline V gene are MNHEY and SMNVEV (reference sequence). The V gene end was trimmed by 1 base and the J gene end by 2 bases; junction bases not matched to a gene: 9.

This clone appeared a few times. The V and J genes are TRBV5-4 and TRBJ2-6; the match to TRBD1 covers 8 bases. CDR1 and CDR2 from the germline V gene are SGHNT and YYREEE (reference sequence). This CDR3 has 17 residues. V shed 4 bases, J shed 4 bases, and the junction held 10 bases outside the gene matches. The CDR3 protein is CASSPPGQGSGANVLTF. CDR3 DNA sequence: TGTGCCAGCAGCCCCCCAGGACAGGGATCCGGGGCCAACGTCCTGACTTTC.

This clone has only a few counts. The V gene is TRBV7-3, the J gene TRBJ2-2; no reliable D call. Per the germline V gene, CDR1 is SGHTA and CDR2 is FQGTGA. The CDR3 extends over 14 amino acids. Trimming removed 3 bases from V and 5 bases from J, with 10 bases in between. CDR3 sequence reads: CASSFQTTTGELFF. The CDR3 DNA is TGTGCCAGCAGCTTCCAAACGACAACCGGGGAGCTGTTTTTT.

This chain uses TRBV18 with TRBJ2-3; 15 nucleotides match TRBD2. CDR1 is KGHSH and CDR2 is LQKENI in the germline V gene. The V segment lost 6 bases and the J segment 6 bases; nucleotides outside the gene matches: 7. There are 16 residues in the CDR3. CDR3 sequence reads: CASSPGLAGGVDTQYF. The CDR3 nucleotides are TGTGCCAGCTCCCCCGGACTAGCGGGAGGGGTGGATACGCAGTATTTT. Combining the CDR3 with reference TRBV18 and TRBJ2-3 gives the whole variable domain NAGVMQNPRHLVRRRGQEARLRCSPMKGHSHVYWYRQLPEEGLKFMVYLQKENIIDESGMPKERFSAEFPKEGPSILRIQQVVRGDSAAYFCASSPGLAGGVDTQYFGPGTRLTVL.

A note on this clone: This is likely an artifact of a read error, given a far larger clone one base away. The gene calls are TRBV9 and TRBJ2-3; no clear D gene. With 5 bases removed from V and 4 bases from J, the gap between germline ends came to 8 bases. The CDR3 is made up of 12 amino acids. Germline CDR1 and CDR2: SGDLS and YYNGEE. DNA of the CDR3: TGTGCCAGCAGTTACGGACCAGATACGCAGTATTTT. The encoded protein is CASSYGPDTQYF.

DNA for the CDR3: TGTGCCAGCAGTTTATCAAGATTGGCAACTAGGGCCAACGTCCTGACTTTC. As protein: CASSLSRLATRANVLTF. This chain joins TRBV27 and TRBJ2-6, with D hard to call. V lost 0 bases to trimming and J lost 5 bases, with 14 bases between them. Germline V CDR1 and CDR2: MNHEY, SMNVEV (reference sequence). There are 17 residues in the CDR3.

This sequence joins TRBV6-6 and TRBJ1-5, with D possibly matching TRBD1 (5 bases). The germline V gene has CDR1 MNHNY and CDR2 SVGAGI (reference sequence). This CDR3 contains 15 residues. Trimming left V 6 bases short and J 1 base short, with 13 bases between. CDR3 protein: CASRRGSGSNQPQHF. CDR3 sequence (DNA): TGTGCCAGCAGGCGGGGGTCGGGGAGCAATCAGCCCCAGCATTTT.

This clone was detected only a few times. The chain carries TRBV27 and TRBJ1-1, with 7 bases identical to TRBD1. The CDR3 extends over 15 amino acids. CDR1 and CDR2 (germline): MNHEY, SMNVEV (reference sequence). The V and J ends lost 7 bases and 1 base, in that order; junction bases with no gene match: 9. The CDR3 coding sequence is TGTGCCAGCACTCCAAGGGGGACAGCGAACACTGAAGCTTTCTTT. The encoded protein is CASTPRGTANTEAFF.

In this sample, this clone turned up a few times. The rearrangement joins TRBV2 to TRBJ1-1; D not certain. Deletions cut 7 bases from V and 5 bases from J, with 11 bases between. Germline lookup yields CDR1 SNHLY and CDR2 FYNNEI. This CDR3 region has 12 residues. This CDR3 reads CASKSDLTEAFF. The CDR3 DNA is TGTGCCAGCAAGTCGGACTTGACTGAAGCTTTCTTT.

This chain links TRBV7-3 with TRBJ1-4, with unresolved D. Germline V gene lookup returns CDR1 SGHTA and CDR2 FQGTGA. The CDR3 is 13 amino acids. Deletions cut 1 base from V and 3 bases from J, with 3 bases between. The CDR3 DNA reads TGTGCCAGCAGCTTAAACGCTAATGAAAAACTGTTTTTT. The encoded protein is CASSLNANEKLFF.

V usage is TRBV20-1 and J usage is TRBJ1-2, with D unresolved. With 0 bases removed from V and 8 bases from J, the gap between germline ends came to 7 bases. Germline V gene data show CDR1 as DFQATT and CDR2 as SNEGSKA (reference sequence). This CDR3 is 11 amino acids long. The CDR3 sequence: CSARDNTGYTF. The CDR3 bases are TGCAGTGCTAGAGATAATACCGGCTACACCTTC.

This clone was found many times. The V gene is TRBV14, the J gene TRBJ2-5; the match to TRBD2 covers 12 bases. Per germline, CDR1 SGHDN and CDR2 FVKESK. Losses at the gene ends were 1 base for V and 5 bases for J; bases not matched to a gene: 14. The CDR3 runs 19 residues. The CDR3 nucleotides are TGTGCCAGCAGCCAAGCCGGACTAGCGGGGAGAGTCGGAGATGAGACCCAGTACTTC. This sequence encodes CASSQAGLAGRVGDETQYF.

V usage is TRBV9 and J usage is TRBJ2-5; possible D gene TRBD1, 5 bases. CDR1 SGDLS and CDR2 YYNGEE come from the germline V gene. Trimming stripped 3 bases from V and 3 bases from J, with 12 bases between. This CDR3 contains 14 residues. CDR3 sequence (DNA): TGTGCCAGCAGCGCTAGACAGTGGGAAGAGACCCAGTACTTC. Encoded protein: CASSARQWEETQYF.

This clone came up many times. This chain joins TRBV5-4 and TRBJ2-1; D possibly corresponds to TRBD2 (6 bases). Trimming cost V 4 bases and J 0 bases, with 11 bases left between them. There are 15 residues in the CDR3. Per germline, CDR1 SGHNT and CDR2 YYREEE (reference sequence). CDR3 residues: CASSVVGSSYNEQFF. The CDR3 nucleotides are TGTGCCAGCAGCGTCGTCGGGAGCTCCTACAATGAGCAGTTCTTC.

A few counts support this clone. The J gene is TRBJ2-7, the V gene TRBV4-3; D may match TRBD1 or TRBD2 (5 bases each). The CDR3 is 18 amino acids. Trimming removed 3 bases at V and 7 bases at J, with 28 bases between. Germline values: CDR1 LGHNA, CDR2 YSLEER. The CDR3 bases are TGCGCCAGCAGCCACCTAGGCATCTCGACAGACTATCAGGTGGAGCAGTACTTC. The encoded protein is CASSHLGISTDYQVEQYF.

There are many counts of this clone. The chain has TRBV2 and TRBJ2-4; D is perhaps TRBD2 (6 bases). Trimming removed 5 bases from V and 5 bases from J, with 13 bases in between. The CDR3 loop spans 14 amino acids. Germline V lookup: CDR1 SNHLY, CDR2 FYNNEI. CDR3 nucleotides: TGTGCCAGCAGTTACCGGGGGACTGAAAACATTCAGTACTTC. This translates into CASSYRGTENIQYF.

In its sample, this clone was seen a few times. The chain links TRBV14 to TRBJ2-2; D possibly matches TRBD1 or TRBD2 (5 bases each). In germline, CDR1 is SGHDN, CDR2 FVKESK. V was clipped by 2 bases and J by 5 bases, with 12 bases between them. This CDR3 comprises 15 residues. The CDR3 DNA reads TGTGCCAGCAGCCAATTCCGAGAGGGGACCGGGGAGCTGTTTTTT. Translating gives CASSQFREGTGELFF.